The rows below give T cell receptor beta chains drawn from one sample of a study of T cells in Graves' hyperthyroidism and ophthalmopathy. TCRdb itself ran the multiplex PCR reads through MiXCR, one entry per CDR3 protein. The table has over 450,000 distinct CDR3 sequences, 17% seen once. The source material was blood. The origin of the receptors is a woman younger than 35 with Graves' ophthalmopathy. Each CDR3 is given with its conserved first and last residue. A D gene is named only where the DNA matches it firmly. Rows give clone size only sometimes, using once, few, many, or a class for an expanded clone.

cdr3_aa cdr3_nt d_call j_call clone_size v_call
CASSLVSTGSSYNEQFF TGTGCCAGCAGCTTAGTGTCGACAGGGAGCTCCTACAATGAGCAGTTCTTC TRBD1 TRBJ2-1 many TRBV7-9
CASSHGGNYGYTF TGTGCCAGCAGCCACGGGGGGAACTATGGCTACACCTTC . TRBJ1-2 few TRBV6-2/TRBV6-3
CASSLTLGGLSYNEQFF TGTGCCAGCAGCTTAACGTTAGGGGGCCTATCCTACAATGAGCAGTTCTTC TRBD1 TRBJ2-1 many TRBV7-3
CASSFFDGEQFF TGTGCCAGCAGTTTCTTCGACGGTGAGCAGTTCTTC . TRBJ2-1 . TRBV27
CASCKRDTHFSYEQYF TGTGCCAGCTGTAAGAGAGACACTCACTTTTCCTACGAGCAGTACTTC . TRBJ2-7 . TRBV28
CASSAWPYNEQFF TGTGCCAGTAGTGCTTGGCCCTACAATGAGCAGTTCTTC . TRBJ2-1 . TRBV19
CASSSPGATNEKLFF TGTGCCAGCAGCTCCCCGGGCGCAACTAATGAAAAACTGTTTTTT . TRBJ1-4 few TRBV7-9
CASRSGTGGTQYF TGTGCCAGCAGGTCCGGGACAGGGGGGACCCAGTACTTC TRBD1 TRBJ2-5 . TRBV6-2/TRBV6-3
CASRGQGHLEQYF TGTGCCAGCAGGGGACAGGGTCATCTCGAGCAGTACTTC TRBD1 TRBJ2-7 . TRBV14
CASMLASEAFF TGTGCCAGCATGTTGGCCTCCGAAGCTTTCTTT . TRBJ1-1 many TRBV2
CASSSPVAEDTQYF TGTGCCAGCAGTTCCCCGGTTGCCGAAGATACGCAGTATTTT . TRBJ2-3 many TRBV12-3/TRBV12-4
CASSTTSGNTIYF TGTGCCAGCAGCACCACTTCAGGAAACACCATATATTTT . TRBJ1-3 . TRBV7-2
CSAGGGRDYNEQFF TGCAGTGCTGGGGGGGGAAGGGATTACAATGAGCAGTTCTTC TRBD2 TRBJ2-1 many TRBV20-1
CSAPGTGNSPLHF TGCAGTGCTCCCGGGACAGGGAATTCACCCCTCCACTTT TRBD1 TRBJ1-6 few TRBV20-1
CASSLSGNEQYF TGTGCCAGCAGTTTATCGGGAAACGAGCAGTACTTC . TRBJ2-7 many TRBV27
CASSQDFAGYQPQHF TGTGCCAGCAGCCAAGATTTCGCGGGGTACCAGCCCCAGCATTTT . TRBJ1-5 . TRBV3-1
CASTSTGVGFQPQHF TGTGCCAGCACCTCGACAGGGGTGGGGTTCCAGCCCCAGCATTTT TRBD1 TRBJ1-5 . TRBV7-2
CASSLGTTTINEQFF TGTGCCAGCAGTTTGGGGACTACTACAATCAATGAGCAGTTCTTC TRBD2 TRBJ2-1 many TRBV27
CSAESRSFYEQYF TGCAGTGCCGAGTCTCGCAGTTTCTACGAGCAGTACTTC . TRBJ2-7 . TRBV20-1
CASSVGQWNSPLHF TGTGCCAGCAGCGTAGGCCAGTGGAATTCACCCCTCCACTTT . TRBJ1-6 few TRBV9
CASSMGRAPGELFF TGTGCCAGTAGTATGGGCAGGGCCCCCGGGGAGCTGTTTTTT . TRBJ2-2 . TRBV19
CASSSDRGARTEAFF TGTGCCAGCAGCTCGGACAGGGGGGCACGGACTGAAGCTTTCTTT TRBD1 TRBJ1-1 many TRBV7-2
CASSPRRVLGETQYF TGTGCCAGCAGCCCCAGGCGTGTTCTGGGAGAGACCCAGTACTTC . TRBJ2-5 few TRBV7-8
CASSYQWGPEAFF TGTGCCAGCAGTTACCAGTGGGGACCTGAAGCTTTCTTT . TRBJ1-1 few TRBV6-6